Listed below are T cell receptor beta chains from one sample, sequenced in a study of shared clonotypes between healthy human individuals. The assay was immunoSEQ multiplex PCR, and TCRdb's table has in-frame clones only and misses some. The sample gives nearly 2 million clones, about 95% of which show up once; around 1.2% is in the top ten. Sequencing used naive CD8+ T cells sorted from blood. The receptor set was obtained from a man younger than 35 in good health. Both conserved end residues are part of each CDR3.

CDR3aa: CASSFRAYYYNEQFF
v_gene: TRBV28
len: 15
j_gene: TRBJ2-1

CDR3aa: CASSSDRGHSYEQYF
v_gene: TRBV7-9
len: 15
j_gene: TRBJ2-7

CDR3aa: CASSLEGVTEAFF
v_gene: TRBV5-6
len: 13
j_gene: TRBJ1-1

CDR3aa: CASSSTSGGVPHKETQYF
v_gene: TRBV5-6
len: 18
j_gene: TRBJ2-5

CDR3aa: CASSSTGVSNQPQHF
v_gene: TRBV9
len: 15
j_gene: TRBJ1-5

CDR3aa: CSVDDEGDGYTF
v_gene: TRBV29-1
len: 12
j_gene: TRBJ1-2

CDR3aa: CASSPLAGDEQYF
v_gene: TRBV13
len: 13
j_gene: TRBJ2-7

CDR3aa: CASSYSGEGTEAFF
v_gene: TRBV6-5
len: 14
j_gene: TRBJ1-1

CDR3aa: CASSFGPGVNYEQYF
v_gene: TRBV7-6
len: 15
j_gene: TRBJ2-7

CDR3aa: CASSLEEAGSQPQHF
v_gene: TRBV28
len: 15
j_gene: TRBJ1-5

CDR3aa: CASRTGFPNTGELFF
v_gene: TRBV27
len: 15
j_gene: TRBJ2-2

CDR3aa: CASSRTGSYEQYF
v_gene: TRBV11-1
len: 13
j_gene: TRBJ2-7

CDR3aa: CASSGSTGWVHYGYTF
v_gene: TRBV7-9
len: 16
j_gene: TRBJ1-2

CDR3aa: CASRPGDTEAFF
v_gene: TRBV5-1
len: 12
j_gene: TRBJ1-1

CDR3aa: CAWSVLGVTYEQYF
v_gene: TRBV30
len: 14
j_gene: TRBJ2-7

CDR3aa: CASSPVPENTEAFF
v_gene: TRBV19
len: 14
j_gene: TRBJ1-1

CDR3aa: CASSLDSSYGYTF
v_gene: TRBV11-2
len: 13
j_gene: TRBJ1-2

CDR3aa: CAWSEGHLSYEQYF
v_gene: TRBV30
len: 14
j_gene: TRBJ2-7

CDR3aa: CASSVEQGGDTQYF
v_gene: TRBV9
len: 14
j_gene: TRBJ2-3

CDR3aa: CATRGTGSDTQYF
v_gene: TRBV27
len: 13
j_gene: TRBJ2-3

CDR3aa: CASGPEIAAYNEQFF
v_gene: TRBV6-5
len: 15
j_gene: TRBJ2-1

CDR3aa: CASSPGAGEGQETQYF
v_gene: TRBV11-3
len: 16
j_gene: TRBJ2-5

CDR3aa: CASSLSGAGLLGYTF
v_gene: TRBV27
len: 15
j_gene: TRBJ1-2

CDR3aa: CASSHIVPQSGGYEQYF
v_gene: TRBV13
len: 17
j_gene: TRBJ2-7

CDR3aa: CASSVETGETQYF
v_gene: TRBV6-1
len: 13
j_gene: TRBJ2-5

CDR3aa: CASSDSAGLSYNEQFF
v_gene: TRBV7-8
len: 16
j_gene: TRBJ2-1

CDR3aa: CASSLVEGAYGYEQYF
v_gene: TRBV7-2
len: 16
j_gene: TRBJ2-7

CDR3aa: CASSFKTGAYEQYF
v_gene: TRBV4-1
len: 14
j_gene: TRBJ2-7

CDR3aa: CASSPAPSGETQYF
v_gene: TRBV11-2
len: 14
j_gene: TRBJ2-5

CDR3aa: CASSEQGYTEAFF
v_gene: TRBV5-4
len: 13
j_gene: TRBJ1-1

CDR3aa: CASSQVGDRVGNTIYF
v_gene: TRBV4-1
len: 16
j_gene: TRBJ1-3

CDR3aa: CASSQANPGERYSNQPQHF
v_gene: TRBV23-1
len: 19
j_gene: TRBJ1-5

CDR3aa: CASKPGLSTDTQYF
v_gene: TRBV27
len: 14
j_gene: TRBJ2-3

CDR3aa: CASSSRQGYNYEQYF
v_gene: TRBV28
len: 15
j_gene: TRBJ2-7

CDR3aa: CASSVVVAGAYSDTQYF
v_gene: TRBV9
len: 17
j_gene: TRBJ2-3

CDR3aa: CASSLFAGGHGEQFF
v_gene: TRBV7-2
len: 15
j_gene: TRBJ2-1

CDR3aa: CASSYLGYNEQFF
v_gene: TRBV7-6
len: 13
j_gene: TRBJ2-1

CDR3aa: CASSPPRGVTDTQYF
v_gene: TRBV18
len: 15
j_gene: TRBJ2-3

CDR3aa: CASSELDRGPQPQHF
v_gene: TRBV6-1
len: 15
j_gene: TRBJ1-5

CDR3aa: CASSLRMDYEQYF
v_gene: TRBV5-4
len: 13
j_gene: TRBJ2-7

CDR3aa: CASSSYGGNQPQHF
v_gene: TRBV5-8
len: 14
j_gene: TRBJ1-5

CDR3aa: CAWSVTSISTDTQYF
v_gene: TRBV30
len: 15
j_gene: TRBJ2-3